This TCR beta chain stems from a study of T cell repertoires in cytomegalovirus infection. TCRdb redid the calling of the reads with MiXCR, one entry per CDR3 protein. Of 650,000 to 850,000 distinct CDR3 sequences in the sample, 25% to 30% were seen once. Deletions cut 5 bases from V and 5 bases from J, with 14 bases between. Per germline, CDR1 LNHDA and CDR2 SQIVND (reference sequence). This CDR3 spans 14 amino acids. Regarding this clonotype: Its antigen is unknown.

Study-wide points: It was HLA-C-restricted CMV-specific TCR beta clonotypes that dominated the response ex vivo.

Specimen: cultured CD8+ T cells from PBMCs, collected from culture after CMV antigen stimulation. The chain joins TRBV19 to TRBJ2-3; perhaps D is TRBD1 or TRBD2 (5 bases each). The source is a human donor in good health (CMV status not recorded). Some clones in this sample may be carry-over from other donors' samples. CDR3 in amino acids: CASSSRVGVDTQYF. The CDR3 DNA reads TGTGCCAGTAGTTCCCGGGTGGGGGTAGATACGCAGTATTTT.